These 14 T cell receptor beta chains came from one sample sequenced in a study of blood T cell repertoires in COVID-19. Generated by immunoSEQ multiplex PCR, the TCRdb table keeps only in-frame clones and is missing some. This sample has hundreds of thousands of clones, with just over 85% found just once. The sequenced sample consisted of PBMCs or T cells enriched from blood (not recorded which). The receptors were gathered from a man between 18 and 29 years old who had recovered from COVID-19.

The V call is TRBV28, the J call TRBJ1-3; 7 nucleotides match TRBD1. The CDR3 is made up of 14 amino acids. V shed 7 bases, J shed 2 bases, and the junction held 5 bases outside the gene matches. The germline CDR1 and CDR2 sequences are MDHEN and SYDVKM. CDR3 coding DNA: TGTGCCAGCACTGCCGGGACAGCTGGAAACACCATATATTTT. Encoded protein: CASTAGTAGNTIYF.

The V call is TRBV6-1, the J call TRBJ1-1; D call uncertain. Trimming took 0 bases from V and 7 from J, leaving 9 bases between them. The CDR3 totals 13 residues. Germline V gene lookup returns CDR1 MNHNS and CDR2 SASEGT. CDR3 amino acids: CASSEAQDFEAFF. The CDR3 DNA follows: TGTGCCAGCAGTGAAGCCCAAGACTTTGAAGCTTTCTTT.

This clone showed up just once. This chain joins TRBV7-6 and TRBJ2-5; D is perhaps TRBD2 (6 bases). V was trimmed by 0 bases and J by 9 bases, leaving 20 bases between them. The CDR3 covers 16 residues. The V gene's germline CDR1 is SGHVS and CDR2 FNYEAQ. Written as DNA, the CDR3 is TGTGCCAGCAGCTTAGCCTCAGCGGGCCGGGGTTCGTCCCAGTACTTC. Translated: CASSLASAGRGSSQYF. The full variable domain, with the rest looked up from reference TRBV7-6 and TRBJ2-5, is GAGVSQSPRYKVTKRGQDVALRCDPISGHVSLYWYRQALGQGPEFLTYFNYEAQQDKSGLPNDRFSAERPEGSISTLTIQRTEQRDSAMYRCASSLASAGRGSSQYFGPGTRLLVL.

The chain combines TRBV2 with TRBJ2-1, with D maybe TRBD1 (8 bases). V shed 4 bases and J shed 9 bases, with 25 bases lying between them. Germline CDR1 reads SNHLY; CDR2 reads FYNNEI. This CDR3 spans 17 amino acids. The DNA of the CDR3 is TGTGCCAGCAGTGGAGGACAGGGAGGGTCGAGAGAAGGTGAGCAGTTCTTC. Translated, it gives CASSGGQGGSREGEQFF. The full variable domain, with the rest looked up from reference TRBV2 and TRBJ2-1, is EPEVTQTPSHQVTQMGQEVILRCVPISNHLYFYWYRQILGQKVEFLVSFYNNEISEKSEIFDDQFSVERPDGSNFTLKIRSTKLEDSAMYFCASSGGQGGSREGEQFFGPGTRLTVL.

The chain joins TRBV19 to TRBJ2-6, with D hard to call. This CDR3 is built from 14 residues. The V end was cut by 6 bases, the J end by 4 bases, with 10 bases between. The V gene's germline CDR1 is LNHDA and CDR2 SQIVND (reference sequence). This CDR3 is CASSNPVGANVLTF. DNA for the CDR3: TGTGCCAGTAGCAACCCGGTGGGGGCCAACGTCCTGACTTTC.

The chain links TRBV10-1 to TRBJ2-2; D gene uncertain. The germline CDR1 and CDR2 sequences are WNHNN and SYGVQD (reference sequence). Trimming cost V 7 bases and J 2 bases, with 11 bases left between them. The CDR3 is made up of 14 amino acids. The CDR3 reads CASNPETNTGELFF. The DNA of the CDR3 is TGCGCCAGCAATCCCGAAACAAACACCGGGGAGCTGTTTTTT.

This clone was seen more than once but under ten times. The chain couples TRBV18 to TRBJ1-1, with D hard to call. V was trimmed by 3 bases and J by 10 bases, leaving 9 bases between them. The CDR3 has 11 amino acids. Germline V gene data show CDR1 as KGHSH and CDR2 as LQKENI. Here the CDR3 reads CASSPGLVAFF. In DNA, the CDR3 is TGTGCCAGCTCACCCGGACTGGTAGCTTTCTTT.

CDR3 sequence reads: CASRTQTGGFEAFF. The CDR3 region has the DNA TGTGCCAGCAGAACCCAGACAGGGGGATTTGAAGCTTTCTTT. The V and J genes are TRBV6-5 and TRBJ1-1; 9 nucleotides agree with TRBD1. Trimming took 6 bases from V and 7 from J; bases not matched to a gene: 9. The CDR3 has 14 amino acids. Germline values: CDR1 MNHEY, CDR2 SVGAGI.

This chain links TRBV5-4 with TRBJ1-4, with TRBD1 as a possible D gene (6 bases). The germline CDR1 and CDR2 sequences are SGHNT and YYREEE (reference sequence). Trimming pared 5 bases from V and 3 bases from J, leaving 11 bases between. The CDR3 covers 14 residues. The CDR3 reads CASRPAGANEKLFF. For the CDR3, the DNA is TGTGCCAGCAGACCGGCAGGGGCTAATGAAAAACTGTTTTTT.

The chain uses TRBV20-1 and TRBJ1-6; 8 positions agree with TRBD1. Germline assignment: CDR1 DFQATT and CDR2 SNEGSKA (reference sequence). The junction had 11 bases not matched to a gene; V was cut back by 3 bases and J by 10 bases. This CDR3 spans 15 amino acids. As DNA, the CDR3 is TGCAGTGCTAGTAAAGACCCAGGGGGCATGTCACCCCTCCACTTT. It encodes CSASKDPGGMSPLHF.

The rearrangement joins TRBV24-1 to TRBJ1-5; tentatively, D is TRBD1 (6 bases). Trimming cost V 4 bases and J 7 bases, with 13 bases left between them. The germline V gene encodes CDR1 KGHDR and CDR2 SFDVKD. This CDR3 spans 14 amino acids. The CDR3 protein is CATSDRGTSQPQHF. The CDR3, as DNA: TGTGCCACCAGTGACCGAGGGACATCCCAGCCCCAGCATTTT.

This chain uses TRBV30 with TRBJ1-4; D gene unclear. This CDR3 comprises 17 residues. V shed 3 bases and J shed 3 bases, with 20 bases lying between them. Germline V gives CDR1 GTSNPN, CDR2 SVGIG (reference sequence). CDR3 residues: CAWRVGGIATSNEKLFF. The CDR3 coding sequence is TGTGCCTGGAGGGTAGGAGGGATTGCTACATCTAATGAAAAACTGTTTTTT.

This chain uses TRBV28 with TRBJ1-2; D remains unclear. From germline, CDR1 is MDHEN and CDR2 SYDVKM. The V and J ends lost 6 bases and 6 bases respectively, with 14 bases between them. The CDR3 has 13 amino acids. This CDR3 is CASRETGKDGYTF. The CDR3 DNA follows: TGTGCCAGCAGGGAGACCGGGAAGGATGGCTACACCTTC.

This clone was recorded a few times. The CDR3, as DNA: TGTGCCAGTAGTATTAGTGGAGGATCCATTTATGGCTACACCTTC. Translating gives CASSISGGSIYGYTF. The chain couples TRBV19 to TRBJ1-2; the D is unclear. CDR3 length: 15 amino acids. Between the trimmed V and J ends, which lost 3 bases and 5 bases, there was a span of 16 bases. Germline-derived CDR1 and CDR2 are LNHDA and SQIVND (reference sequence).